A selection of T cell receptor beta chains follows, all from one sample in a study of blood T cells in healthy people across ages. TCRdb reanalysed the 5' RACE reads using MiXCR and keeps one entry per CDR3 protein. This table holds approximately 1,700,000 distinct CDR3 sequences, 39% found once. The sequenced sample was blood. The receptors were gathered from a human donor in good health. The CDR3 runs from the conserved cysteine through the conserved F or W. A D gene is named only where the DNA matches it firmly. Rows give clone size only sometimes, using once, few, many, or a class for an expanded clone.

TRBV20-1	TRBD1	TRBJ1-2	NA	TGCAGTGCTTGGACAGGGGACTATGACTACACCTTC	CSAWTGDYDYTF
TRBV29-1	TRBD1	TRBJ1-4	NA	TGCAGCGTTGAAGATCCTCAGGGGGGTGGAGAAAAACTGTTTTTT	CSVEDPQGGGEKLFF
TRBV5-6	NA	TRBJ1-2	few	TGTGCCAGCAGCTTGGCCTCGGGCGAACCCTACTATGGCTACACCTTC	CASSLASGEPYYGYTF
TRBV19	NA	TRBJ1-2	NA	TGTGCCAGTAGTATAGCATCAAATGGCTACACCTTC	CASSIASNGYTF
TRBV4-2	TRBD1	TRBJ1-2	few	TGTGCCAGCAGCCAAGATCTTGGGACAGGGCCCTATGGCTACACCTTC	CASSQDLGTGPYGYTF
TRBV6-4	NA	TRBJ2-3	few	TGTGCCAGCAGTGACTCCCTACACCCCGGGGCAGATACGCAGTATTTT	CASSDSLHPGADTQYF
TRBV10-3	NA	TRBJ1-2	few	TGTGCCATCAGTGAGTCGCAGGGCCGAGAGGGCTACACCTTC	CAISESQGREGYTF
TRBV4-1	NA	TRBJ1-4	NA	TGCGCCAGCAGCCAAGCTTGGACAGCCAATGAAAAACTGTTTTTT	CASSQAWTANEKLFF
TRBV10-3	TRBD2	TRBJ2-7	few	TGTGCCATCCGATCCTCACCTGGGCGGGGGGCCTACGAGCAGTACTTC	CAIRSSPGRGAYEQYF
TRBV28	NA	TRBJ2-5	few	TGTGCCAGCAGTTTTGCGAACAGGGCAGGGGAGACCCAGTACTTC	CASSFANRAGETQYF
TRBV15	NA	TRBJ2-3	few	TGTGCCACCTCTCCGGACAGCCGCGGGGTAGATACGCAGTATTTT	CATSPDSRGVDTQYF
TRBV7-3	NA	TRBJ1-1	NA	TGTGCCGGCAGCTTAGTGGGCACGAACACTGAAGCTTTCTTT	CAGSLVGTNTEAFF
TRBV4-3	NA	TRBJ1-2	once	TGCGCCAGCAGCCAAGATCAGGGGACGGTATACTATGGCTACACCTTC	CASSQDQGTVYYGYTF